A single sample is the source of the 5 T cell receptor beta chains below, sequenced in a study of cytomegalovirus exposure and HLA in healthy donors. Using immunoSEQ multiplex PCR, the repertoire was profiled, and TCRdb retains in-frame clones only, with some absent. This sample yields 73,000 or so clones, of which around 94% are seen a single time; roughly 3% belongs to the top ten. Sequenced sample: PBMCs. These receptors were obtained from a woman between 18 and 30 years old in good health and CMV-seropositive.

Written as DNA, the CDR3 is TGCGCCAGCAGCTTCACACTAGCGGGAGATCAAGAGACCCAGTACTTC. Translating gives CASSFTLAGDQETQYF. The chain couples TRBV5-1 to TRBJ2-5; 11 bases fit TRBD2. The CDR3 is 16 residues long. Trimming removed 2 bases from V and 2 bases from J; junction bases left unmatched: 5. Germline V gene data show CDR1 as SGHRS and CDR2 as YFSETQ.

This clone was found once. The chain joins TRBV2 to TRBJ2-3; D is possibly TRBD1 (5 bases). The V end lost 3 bases, the J end lost 0 bases, and 10 bases lay between the germline ends. Germline V gene lookup returns CDR1 SNHLY and CDR2 FYNNEI. CDR3 length: 15 amino acids. The CDR3: CASSDIRTSTDTQYF. Here the CDR3 DNA reads TGTGCCAGCAGTGATATAAGGACAAGCACAGATACGCAGTATTTT.

The chain is built from TRBV28 and TRBJ2-2; TRBD1 matches at 10 bases. The CDR3 totals 15 residues. J gave up 5 bases and V 4 bases, and 4 bases lay outside the gene matches. Looked up from germline, CDR1 is MDHEN and CDR2 is SYDVKM. The CDR3 region has the DNA TGTGCCAGCAGTTGGGGACAGGGGAGAACCGGGGAGCTGTTTTTT. The encoded protein is CASSWGQGRTGELFF.

The chain links TRBV27 to TRBJ2-7, with D possibly being TRBD2 (6 bases). The V and J ends lost 4 bases and 2 bases respectively, with 9 bases between them. This CDR3 contains 13 residues. Germline CDR1 MNHEY, CDR2 SMNVEV (reference sequence). CDR3 in amino acids: CASSWGLTYEQYF. The CDR3 region has the DNA TGTGCCAGCAGTTGGGGACTTACCTACGAGCAGTACTTC.

The chain couples TRBV6-1 to TRBJ2-5; tentative D call: TRBD1 (6 bases). V lost 7 bases to trimming and J lost 1 base, with 16 bases between them. The CDR3 covers 15 residues. Germline-derived CDR1 and CDR2 are MNHNS and SASEGT. The CDR3 here is CASNPTGTTQETQYF. CDR3 DNA sequence: TGTGCCAGCAATCCGACCGGGACAACCCAAGAGACCCAGTACTTC.